This T cell receptor beta chain was sequenced for a study of shared clonotypes between healthy human individuals. Original processing methods: Filtering of immunoSEQ junctional sequences could not match full-length read filtering. Clones were sequenced by immunoSEQ multiplex PCR, and TCRdb holds only the in-frame ones, with some missing. V and J calls and clone size are as listed in that table; D and trimming were resolved from the DNA. Of 2 million to 3 million clones in the sample, more than 85% were seen once. Study-wide findings and caveats: Among non-shared clonotypes, generation probabilities were lower than among those shared by all four donors.

This clone is a singleton in its sample. Antigen: not known. The germline V gene encodes CDR1 SGHTA and CDR2 FQGTGA. The CDR3 totals 16 residues. V gave up 5 bases and J gave up 2 bases; unmatched junction bases: 9. Every donor was a Caucasian adult from Nashville, Tennessee. Investigators divided CD4+ cells into CD45RA+ naive and CD45RA-negative memory subsets. Input material: naive CD4+ T cells from PBMCs. Sample subset: CD45RA+ positively selected. This TCR came from a man aged 18 to 30 in good health. Some clones in this sample may be carry-over from other donors' samples. The rearrangement joins TRBV7-3 to TRBJ2-1, with 7 bases that match TRBD1. CDR3 nucleotides: TGTGCCAGCAGCCCGAACCGGGACAGCGCCTACAATGAGCAGTTCTTC. This sequence encodes CASSPNRDSAYNEQFF.